This T cell receptor beta chain was sequenced during a study of blood T cell repertoires in COVID-19. Study background: Sites across the United States, Italy and Spain contributed samples from acute and convalescent COVID-19. The analysed material was cDNA or gDNA that came from T cells, B-cell-depleted T cells, or PBMCs.

Generated by immunoSEQ multiplex PCR, the TCRdb table keeps only in-frame clones and is missing some. Found here are around 180,000 clones, about 84% of them singletons; the top ten hold about 9.6%. Participants spanned ages about 18 to 90 years and resided in 20 to 30 US areas. The CDR3 is 16 residues long. The germline CDR1 and CDR2 sequences are SGDLS and YYNGEE. The V segment lost 5 bases and the J segment 5 bases; nucleotides outside the gene matches: 7. Sequencing was done on a sample of PBMCs or T cells enriched from blood (not recorded which). This rearrangement joins TRBV9 to TRBJ2-3; 14 nucleotides line up with TRBD2. The TCR comes from a woman in her twenties or thirties who had recovered from COVID-19. CDR3 bases: TGTGCCAGCAGTGGCCGGACTAGCGGGAGGTTAGATACGCAGTATTTT. Protein: CASSGRTSGRLDTQYF.